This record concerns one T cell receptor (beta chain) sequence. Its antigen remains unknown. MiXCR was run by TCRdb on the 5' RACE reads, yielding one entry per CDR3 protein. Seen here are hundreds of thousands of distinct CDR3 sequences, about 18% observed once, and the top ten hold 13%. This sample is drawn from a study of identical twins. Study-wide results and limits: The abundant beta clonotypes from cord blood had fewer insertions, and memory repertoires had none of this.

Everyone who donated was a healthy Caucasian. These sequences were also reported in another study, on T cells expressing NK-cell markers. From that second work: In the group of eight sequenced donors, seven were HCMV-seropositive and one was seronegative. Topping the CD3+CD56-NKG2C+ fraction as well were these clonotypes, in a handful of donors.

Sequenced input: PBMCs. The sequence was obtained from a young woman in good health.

CDR3 loop: CASSLGEGGENTDTQYF. CDR3 in DNA: TGCGCCAGCAGCTTGGGGGAAGGCGGGGAAAACACAGATACGCAGTATTTT. This chain links TRBV5-1 with TRBJ2-3, with D tentatively TRBD2 (6 bases). CDR1 and CDR2 from the germline V gene are SGHRS and YFSETQ. The CDR3 loop spans 17 amino acids. The ends were cut back, 0 bases at V and 2 bases at J, with 16 bases in the middle.